This TCR beta chain was captured in a study of blood T cell repertoires in COVID-19. Turning to the study itself: Collection of acute and convalescent COVID-19 samples took place in the United States, Italy and Spain. Sample material is recorded as cDNA or gDNA derived from T cells, B-cell-depleted T cells, or PBMCs.

This CDR3 is 15 amino acids long. The germline gives CDR1 MNHEY, CDR2 SVGAGI. Germline trimming cut 3 bases from V and 7 bases from J; bases unmatched to any gene: 4. Under the authors' procedure: Reference gene primer amplification yielded estimated nucleated cell counts. Profiled with immunoSEQ multiplex PCR; TCRdb holds only in-frame clones, not every one. Clone size and V and J calls were adopted from that table, with D and trimming inferred from the DNA. The sample carries fewer than 150,000 clones, more than 75% recorded once. The receptor was isolated from a woman in her 40s with acute or convalescent COVID-19. Sequenced input: peripheral blood. This rearrangement joins TRBV6-5 to TRBJ2-1, with TRBD2 matching 12 bases. CDR3 region: CASSYRGLAGNEQFF. The CDR3 coding sequence is TGTGCCAGCAGTTATAGGGGACTAGCGGGTAATGAGCAGTTCTTC.